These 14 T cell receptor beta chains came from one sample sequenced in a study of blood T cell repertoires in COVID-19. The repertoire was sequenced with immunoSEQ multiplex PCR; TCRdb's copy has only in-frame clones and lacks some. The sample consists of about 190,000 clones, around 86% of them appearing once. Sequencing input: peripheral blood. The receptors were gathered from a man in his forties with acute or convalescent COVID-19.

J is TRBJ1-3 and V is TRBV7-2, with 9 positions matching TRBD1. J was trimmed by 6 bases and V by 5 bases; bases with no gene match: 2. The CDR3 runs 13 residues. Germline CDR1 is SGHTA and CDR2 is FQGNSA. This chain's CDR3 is CASSGQGTNTIYF. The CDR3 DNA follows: TGTGCCAGCAGCGGACAGGGGACAAACACCATATATTTT.

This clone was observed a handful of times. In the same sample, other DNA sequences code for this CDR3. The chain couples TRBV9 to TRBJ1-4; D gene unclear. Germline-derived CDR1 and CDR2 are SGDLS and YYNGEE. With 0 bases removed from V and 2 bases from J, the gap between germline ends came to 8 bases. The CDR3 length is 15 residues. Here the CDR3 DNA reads TGTGCCAGCAGCGTAGCGGGAGCCACTAATGAAAAACTGTTTTTT. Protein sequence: CASSVAGATNEKLFF. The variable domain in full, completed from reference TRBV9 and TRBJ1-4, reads DSGVTQTPKHLITATGQRVTLRCSPRSGDLSVYWYQQSLDQGLQFLIQYYNGEERAKGNILERFSAQQFPDLHSELNLSSLELGDSALYFCASSVAGATNEKLFFGSGTQLSVL.

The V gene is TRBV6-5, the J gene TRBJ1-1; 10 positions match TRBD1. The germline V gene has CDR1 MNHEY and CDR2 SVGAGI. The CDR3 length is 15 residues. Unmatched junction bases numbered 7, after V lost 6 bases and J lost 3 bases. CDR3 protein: CASSSPGTGDTEAFF. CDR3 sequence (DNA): TGTGCCAGCAGCTCTCCGGGGACAGGGGACACTGAAGCTTTCTTT.

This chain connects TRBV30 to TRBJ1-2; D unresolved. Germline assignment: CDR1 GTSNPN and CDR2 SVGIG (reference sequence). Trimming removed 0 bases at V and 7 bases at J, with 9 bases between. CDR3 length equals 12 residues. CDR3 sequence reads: CAWSVEGPGYTF. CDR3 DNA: TGTGCCTGGAGTGTGGAGGGCCCTGGCTACACCTTC.

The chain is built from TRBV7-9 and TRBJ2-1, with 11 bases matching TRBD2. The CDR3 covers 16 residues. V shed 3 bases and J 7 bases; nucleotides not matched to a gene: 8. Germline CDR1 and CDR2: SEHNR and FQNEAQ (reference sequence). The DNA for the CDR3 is TGTGCCAGCAGCTTTAGCGGGGGGGCGGTGGGAAATGAGCAGTTCTTC. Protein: CASSFSGGAVGNEQFF.

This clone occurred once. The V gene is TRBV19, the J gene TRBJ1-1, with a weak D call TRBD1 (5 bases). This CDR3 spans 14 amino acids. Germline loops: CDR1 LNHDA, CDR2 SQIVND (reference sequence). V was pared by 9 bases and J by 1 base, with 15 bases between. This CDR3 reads CASAEQGSNTEAFF. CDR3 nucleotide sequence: TGTGCCAGCGCCGAGCAGGGCTCGAACACTGAAGCTTTCTTT.

CDR3: CASSRSQTGQGYNEQFF. CDR3 DNA: TGCGCCAGCAGCCGCTCCCAAACGGGACAGGGGTACAATGAGCAGTTCTTC. V is TRBV4-3 and J is TRBJ2-1; 10 bases map to TRBD1. Germline loops: CDR1 LGHNA, CDR2 YSLEER. The CDR3 is 17 residues long. Trimming at V came to 4 bases and at J to 4 bases, leaving 10 bases not matched to a gene.

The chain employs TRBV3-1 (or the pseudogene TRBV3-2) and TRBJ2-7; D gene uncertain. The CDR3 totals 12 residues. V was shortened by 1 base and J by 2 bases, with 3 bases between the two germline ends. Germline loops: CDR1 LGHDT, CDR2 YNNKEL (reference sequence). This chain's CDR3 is CASSQGPYEQYF. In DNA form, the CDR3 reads TGTGCCAGCAGCCAAGGGCCCTACGAGCAGTACTTC.

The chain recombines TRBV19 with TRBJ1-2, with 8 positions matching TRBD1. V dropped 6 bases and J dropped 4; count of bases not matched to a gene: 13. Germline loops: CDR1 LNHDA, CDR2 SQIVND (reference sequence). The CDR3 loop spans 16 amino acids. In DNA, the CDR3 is TGTGCCAGTAGCCCCCTCGGGACAGGATATCCCTATGGCTACACCTTC. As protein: CASSPLGTGYPYGYTF. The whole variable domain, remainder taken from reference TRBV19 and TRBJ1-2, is DGGITQSPKYLFRKEGQNVTLSCEQNLNHDAMYWYRQDPGQGLRLIYYSQIVNDFQKGDIAEGYSVSREKKESFPLTVTSAQKNPTAFYLCASSPLGTGYPYGYTFGSGTRLTVV.

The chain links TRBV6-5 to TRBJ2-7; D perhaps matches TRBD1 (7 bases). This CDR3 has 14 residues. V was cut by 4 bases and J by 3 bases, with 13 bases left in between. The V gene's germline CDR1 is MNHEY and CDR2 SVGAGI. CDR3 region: CASSWRGQGYEQYF. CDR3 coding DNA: TGTGCCAGCAGTTGGAGGGGGCAAGGCTACGAGCAGTACTTC.

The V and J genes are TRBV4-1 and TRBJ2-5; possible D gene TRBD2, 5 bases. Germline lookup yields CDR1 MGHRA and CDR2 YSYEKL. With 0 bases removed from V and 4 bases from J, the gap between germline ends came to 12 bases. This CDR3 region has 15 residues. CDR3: CASSQDPSGPETQYF. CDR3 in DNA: TGCGCCAGCAGCCAAGACCCAAGCGGCCCAGAGACCCAGTACTTC.

CDR3 residues: CASSRGTGAYEQYF. CDR3 DNA: TGCGCCAGCAGCCGCGGGACAGGGGCCTACGAGCAGTACTTC. The chain links TRBV5-1 to TRBJ2-7, with 10 bases aligning to TRBD1. Germline loops: CDR1 SGHRS, CDR2 YFSETQ. CDR3 length equals 14 residues. Losses at the gene ends were 4 bases for V and 2 bases for J; bases not matched to a gene: 3.

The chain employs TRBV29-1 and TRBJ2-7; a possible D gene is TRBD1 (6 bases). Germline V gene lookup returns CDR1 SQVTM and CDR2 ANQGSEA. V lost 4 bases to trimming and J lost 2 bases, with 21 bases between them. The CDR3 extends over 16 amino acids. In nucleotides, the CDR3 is TGCAGCGTTGTAGACCCCACAGGGACCCCGACCTACGAGCAGTACTTC. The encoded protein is CSVVDPTGTPTYEQYF.

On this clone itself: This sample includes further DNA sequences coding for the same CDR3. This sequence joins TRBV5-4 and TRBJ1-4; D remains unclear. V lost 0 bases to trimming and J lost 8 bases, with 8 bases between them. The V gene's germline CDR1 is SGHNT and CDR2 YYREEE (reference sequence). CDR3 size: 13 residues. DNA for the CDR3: TGTGCCAGCAGCTTGGCGGGTGGGGAAAAACTGTTTTTT. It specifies CASSLAGGEKLFF.